The rows below give T cell receptor beta chains drawn from one sample of a study of T cells in Graves' hyperthyroidism and ophthalmopathy. Each CDR3 protein gets one entry after TCRdb re-called the multiplex PCR reads with MiXCR. The sample has fewer than 550,000 distinct CDR3 sequences; 15% to 18% are singletons. Sequenced sample: blood. These receptors were taken from a young woman with Graves' hyperthyroidism. Each CDR3 is given with its conserved first and last residue. A D gene is named only where the DNA matches it firmly. Only some rows state a clone size, as once, few, many or a class for expanded clones.

j_call v_call d_call clone_size cdr3_nt cdr3_aa
TRBJ2-5 TRBV20-1 TRBD1 many TGCAGTGCTCAGCTGACAGGGAAGGAGACCCAGTACTTC CSAQLTGKETQYF
TRBJ2-7 TRBV2 TRBD2 many TGTGCCAGCAGTGGGACTAGCGGGGGGAGAAACGAGCAGTACTTC CASSGTSGGRNEQYF
TRBJ1-5 TRBV5-1 TRBD1 many TGCGCCAGCAGCGTAGGGACAGGGGGTCAGCCCCAGCATTTT CASSVGTGGQPQHF
TRBJ1-4 TRBV18 TRBD1 many TGTGCCAGCTCACCGTATGGGACAGCGAATGAAAAACTGTTTTTT CASSPYGTANEKLFF
TRBJ1-3 TRBV3-1 - many TGTGCCAGCAGCCAAGATCTCAGAAGCTCCTCTGGAAACACCATATATTTT CASSQDLRSSSGNTIYF
TRBJ2-5 TRBV7-3 - many TGTGCCAGCAGCCCCTCTTTGGGAGAGACCCAGTACTTC CASSPSLGETQYF
TRBJ2-2 TRBV19 - - TGTGCCAGTACCCCTCGTGGGGCGGCCGGGGAGCTGTTTTTT CASTPRGAAGELFF
TRBJ2-2 TRBV7-2 TRBD2 - TGTGCCAGCAGCTTACGGGGCTTAGCGGGAGGATCGGGGGAGCTGTTTTTT CASSLRGLAGGSGELFF
TRBJ2-5 TRBV9 TRBD2 - TGTGCCAGCAGCGTAGAGCCGGGAGGGCGATTCGCGGGAGAGACCCAGTACTTC CASSVEPGGRFAGETQYF
TRBJ1-3 TRBV20-1 - - TGCAGTATTGGCTCTCTAAGAAACACCATATATTTT CSIGSLRNTIYF
TRBJ1-2 TRBV5-1 - many TGCGCCAGCAGCTTGGCCTCGGCAGGGGCGCTTGATGGCTACACCTTC CASSLASAGALDGYTF
TRBJ2-7 TRBV11-2 - many TGTGCCAGCAGCTTAGACTTAAGGCGGCAGAGCTTTTACGAGCAGTACTTC CASSLDLRRQSFYEQYF
TRBJ1-2 TRBV7-2 - few TGTGCCAGCAGCTCAGGTATAGCTAACTATGGCTACACCTTC CASSSGIANYGYTF
TRBJ2-3 TRBV7-2 TRBD2 - TGTGCCAGCAGCTTACTGGGACTAGTCACAGATACGCAGTATTTT CASSLLGLVTDTQYF
TRBJ2-5 TRBV6-2/TRBV6-3 - many TGTGCCAGCAGGTCCTCCGGGTCTAGCAAAGAGACCCAGTACTTC CASRSSGSSKETQYF
TRBJ1-4 TRBV18 - many TGTGCCAGCTCGCTTACCGGGACAACAAATGAAAAACTGTTTTTT CASSLTGTTNEKLFF
TRBJ2-7 TRBV11-2 TRBD1 - TGTGCCAGCAGCCCTAACTCACCGGGACAGTCCAGATTCGAGCAGTACTTC CASSPNSPGQSRFEQYF
TRBJ2-5 TRBV12-3/TRBV12-4 - many TGTGCCAGCAGTTTAGAGTTTATGCAAGAGACCCAGTACTTC CASSLEFMQETQYF